This T cell receptor beta chain was captured by sequencing in a study of blood T cells in healthy people across ages. Regarding the study as a whole: As naive T cell percentage varied, TCR beta diversity correlated strongly with it. Those diversity estimates obtained from one million T cells were thought to be underestimates.

At least 7 million PBMCs were isolated per sample. Through a sample-barcoded 5' primer and a J-beta primer mix, a second PCR was run for roughly 6 to 11 cycles. TCRdb passed the 5' RACE reads through MiXCR, listing each CDR3 protein once. The table records around 1,900,000 distinct CDR3 sequences, 39% of them present only once. Details on this clonotype: What it binds is not known.

Trimming removed 8 bases at V and 0 bases at J, with 9 bases between. This CDR3 has 13 residues. Germline V gene lookup returns CDR1 SEHNR and CDR2 FQNEAQ (reference sequence). This rearrangement joins TRBV7-9 to TRBJ2-3; D unclear. Sequencing input: blood. The source is a human donor in good health. CDR3 nucleotides: TGTGCCAGCGGGCAGTCTAGCACAGATACGCAGTATTTT. It codes for CASGQSSTDTQYF.